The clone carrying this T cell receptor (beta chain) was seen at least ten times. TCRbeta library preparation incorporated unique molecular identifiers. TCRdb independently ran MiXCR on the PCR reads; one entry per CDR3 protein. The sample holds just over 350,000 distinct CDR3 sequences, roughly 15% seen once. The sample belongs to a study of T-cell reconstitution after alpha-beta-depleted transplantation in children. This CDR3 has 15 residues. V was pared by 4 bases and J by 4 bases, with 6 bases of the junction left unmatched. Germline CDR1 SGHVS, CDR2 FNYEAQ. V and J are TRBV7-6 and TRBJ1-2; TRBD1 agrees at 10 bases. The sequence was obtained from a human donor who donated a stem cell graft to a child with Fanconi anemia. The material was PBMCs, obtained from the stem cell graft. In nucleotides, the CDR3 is TGTGCCAGCAGCTCGGGACAGGGGCGCGGCTATGGCTACACCTTC. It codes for CASSSGQGRGYGYTF.